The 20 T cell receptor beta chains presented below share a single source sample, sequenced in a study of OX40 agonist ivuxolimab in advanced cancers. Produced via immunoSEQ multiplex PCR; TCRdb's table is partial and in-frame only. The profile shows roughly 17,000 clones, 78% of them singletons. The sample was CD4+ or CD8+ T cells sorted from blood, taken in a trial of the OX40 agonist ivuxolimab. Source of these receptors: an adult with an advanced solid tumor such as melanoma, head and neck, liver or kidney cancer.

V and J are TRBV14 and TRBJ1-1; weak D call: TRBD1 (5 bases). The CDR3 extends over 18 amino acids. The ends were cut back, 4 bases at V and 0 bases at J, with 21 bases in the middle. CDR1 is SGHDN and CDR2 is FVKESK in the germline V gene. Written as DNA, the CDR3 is TGTGCCAGCAGCCTTCGTGGGACGGATGACCCCATGAACACTGAAGCTTTCTTT. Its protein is CASSLRGTDDPMNTEAFF.

CDR3 residues: CASSYERPGELFF. CDR3 in DNA: TGTGCCAGCAGTTACGAGCGTCCCGGGGAGCTGTTTTTT. This rearrangement joins TRBV6-5 to TRBJ2-2; D uncertain. The CDR3 contains 13 residues. V lost 2 bases, J lost 6 bases, and 7 bases lay in between. Germline V gene sequence: CDR1 MNHEY, CDR2 SVGAGI.

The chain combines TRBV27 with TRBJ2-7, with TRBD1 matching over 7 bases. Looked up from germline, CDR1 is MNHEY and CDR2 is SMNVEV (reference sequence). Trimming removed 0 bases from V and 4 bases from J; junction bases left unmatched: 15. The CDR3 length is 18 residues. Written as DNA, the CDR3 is TGTGCCAGCAGTTTATCGCCATCTCGAGGGGGCCTTTTGTACGAGCAGTACTTC. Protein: CASSLSPSRGGLLYEQYF.

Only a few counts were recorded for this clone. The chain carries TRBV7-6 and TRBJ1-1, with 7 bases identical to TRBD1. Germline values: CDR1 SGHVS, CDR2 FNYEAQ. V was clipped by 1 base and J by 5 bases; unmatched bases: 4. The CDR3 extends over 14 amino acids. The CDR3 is CASSLGGTVTEAFF. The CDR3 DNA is TGTGCCAGCAGCTTAGGAGGGACAGTAACTGAAGCTTTCTTT.

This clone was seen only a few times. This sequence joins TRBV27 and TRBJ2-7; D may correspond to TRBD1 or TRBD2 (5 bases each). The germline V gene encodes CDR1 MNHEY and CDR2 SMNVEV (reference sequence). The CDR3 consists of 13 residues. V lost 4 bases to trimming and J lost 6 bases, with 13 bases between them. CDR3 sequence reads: CASSWGREGEQYF. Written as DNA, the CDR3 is TGTGCCAGCAGTTGGGGGAGAGAAGGCGAGCAGTACTTC.

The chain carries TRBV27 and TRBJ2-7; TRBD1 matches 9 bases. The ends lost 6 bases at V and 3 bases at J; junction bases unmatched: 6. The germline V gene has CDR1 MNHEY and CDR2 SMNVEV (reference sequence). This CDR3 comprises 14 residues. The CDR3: CASRPGQGYYEQYF. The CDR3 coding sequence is TGTGCCAGCAGGCCGGGACAGGGATACTACGAGCAGTACTTC.

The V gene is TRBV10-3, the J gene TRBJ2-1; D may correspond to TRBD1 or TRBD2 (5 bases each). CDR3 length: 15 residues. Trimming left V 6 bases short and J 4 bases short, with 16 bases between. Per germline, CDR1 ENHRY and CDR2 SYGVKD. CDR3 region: CAIRRDEGAYNEQFF. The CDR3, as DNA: TGTGCCATCAGACGGGACGAAGGAGCATACAATGAGCAGTTCTTC.

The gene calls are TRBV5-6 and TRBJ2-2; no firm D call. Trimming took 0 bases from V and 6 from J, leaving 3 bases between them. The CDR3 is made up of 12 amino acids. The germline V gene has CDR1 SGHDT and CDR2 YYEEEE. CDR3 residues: CASSLGSGELFF. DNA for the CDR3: TGTGCCAGCAGCTTGGGATCCGGGGAGCTGTTTTTT.

This CDR3 reads CAISEWDLAGGYTGELFF. In DNA, the CDR3 is TGTGCCATCAGTGAGTGGGACCTAGCGGGAGGATACACCGGGGAGCTGTTTTTT. The chain carries TRBV10-3 and TRBJ2-2; 11 bases map to TRBD2. The germline CDR1 and CDR2 sequences are ENHRY and SYGVKD. V shed 1 base and J 3 bases; nucleotides not matched to a gene: 7. The CDR3 spans 18 residues.

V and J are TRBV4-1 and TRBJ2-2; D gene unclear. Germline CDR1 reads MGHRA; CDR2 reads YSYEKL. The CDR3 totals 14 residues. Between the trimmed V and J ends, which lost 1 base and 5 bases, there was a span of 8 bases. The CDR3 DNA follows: TGCGCCAGCAGCCAAGGGGCTTTGACCGGGGAGCTGTTTTTT. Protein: CASSQGALTGELFF.

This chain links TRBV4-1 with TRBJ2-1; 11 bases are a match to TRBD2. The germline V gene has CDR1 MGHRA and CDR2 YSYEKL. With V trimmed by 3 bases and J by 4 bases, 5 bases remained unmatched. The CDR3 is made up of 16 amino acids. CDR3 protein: CASSQNSGREYNEQFF. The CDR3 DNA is TGCGCCAGCAGCCAGAATAGCGGGAGGGAATACAATGAGCAGTTCTTC.

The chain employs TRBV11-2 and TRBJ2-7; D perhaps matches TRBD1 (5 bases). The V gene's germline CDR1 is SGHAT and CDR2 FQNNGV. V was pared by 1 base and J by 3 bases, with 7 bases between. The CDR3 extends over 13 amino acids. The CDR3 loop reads CASSLGQNYEQYF. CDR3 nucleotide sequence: TGTGCCAGCAGCTTAGGACAGAACTACGAGCAGTACTTC.

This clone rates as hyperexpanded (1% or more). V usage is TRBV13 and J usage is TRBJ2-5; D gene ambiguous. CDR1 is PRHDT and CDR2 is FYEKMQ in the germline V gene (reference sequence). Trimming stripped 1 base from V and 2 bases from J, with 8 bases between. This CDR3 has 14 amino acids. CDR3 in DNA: TGTGCCAGCAGCTTAGCCCTTGAGCAAGAGACCCAGTACTTC. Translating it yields CASSLALEQETQYF.

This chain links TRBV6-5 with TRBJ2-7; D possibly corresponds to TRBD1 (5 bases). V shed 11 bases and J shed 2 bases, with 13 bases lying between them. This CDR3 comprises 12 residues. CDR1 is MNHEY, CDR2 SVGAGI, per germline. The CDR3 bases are TGTGCCGCCGGACATTCCCCCTACGAGCAGTACTTC. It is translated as CAAGHSPYEQYF.

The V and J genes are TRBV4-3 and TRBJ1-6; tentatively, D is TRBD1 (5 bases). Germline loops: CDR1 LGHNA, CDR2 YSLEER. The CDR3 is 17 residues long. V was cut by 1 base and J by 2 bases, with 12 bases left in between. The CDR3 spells CASSQGGKWAYNSPLHF. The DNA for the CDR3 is TGCGCCAGCAGCCAAGGGGGGAAATGGGCCTATAATTCACCCCTCCACTTT.

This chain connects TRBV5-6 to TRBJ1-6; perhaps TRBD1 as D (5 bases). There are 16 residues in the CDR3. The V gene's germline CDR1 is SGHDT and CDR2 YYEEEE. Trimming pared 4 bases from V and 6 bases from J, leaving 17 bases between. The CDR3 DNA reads TGTGCCAGCAGCCCCGGGGACCGTACATTTAATTCACCCCTCCACTTT. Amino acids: CASSPGDRTFNSPLHF.

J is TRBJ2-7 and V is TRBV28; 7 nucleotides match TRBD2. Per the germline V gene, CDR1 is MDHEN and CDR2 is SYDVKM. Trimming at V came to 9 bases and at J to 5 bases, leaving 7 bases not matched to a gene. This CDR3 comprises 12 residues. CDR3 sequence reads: CASSSGLDEQYF. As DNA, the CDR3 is TGTGCCAGTTCTAGCGGATTAGACGAGCAGTACTTC.

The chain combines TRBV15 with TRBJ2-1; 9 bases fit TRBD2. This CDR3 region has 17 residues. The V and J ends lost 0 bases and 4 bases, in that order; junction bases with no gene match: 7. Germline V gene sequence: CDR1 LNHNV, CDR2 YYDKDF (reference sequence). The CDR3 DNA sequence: TGTGCCACCAGCAGAGATAACGCGGGAGGGTCTTACAATGAGCAGTTCTTC. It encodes CATSRDNAGGSYNEQFF.

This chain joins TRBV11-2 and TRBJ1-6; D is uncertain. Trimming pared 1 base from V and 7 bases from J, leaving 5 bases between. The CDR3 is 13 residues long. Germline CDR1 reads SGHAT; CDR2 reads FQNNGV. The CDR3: CASSLGGNSPLHF. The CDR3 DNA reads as TGTGCCAGCAGCTTAGGAGGAAATTCACCCCTCCACTTT.

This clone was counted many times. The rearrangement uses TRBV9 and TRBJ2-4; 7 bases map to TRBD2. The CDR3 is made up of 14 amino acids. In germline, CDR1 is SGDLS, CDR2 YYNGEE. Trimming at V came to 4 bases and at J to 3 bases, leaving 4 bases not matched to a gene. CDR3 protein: CASSPPGGKNIQYF. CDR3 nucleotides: TGTGCCAGCAGCCCTCCGGGAGGCAAAAACATTCAGTACTTC.